Listed below are T cell receptor beta chains from one sample, sequenced in a study of blood T cell repertoires in COVID-19. Repertoires were generated with immunoSEQ multiplex PCR, while TCRdb's copy carries only in-frame clones and drops some. The profile covers around 83,000 clones, with 85% to 90% appearing a single time and approximately 15% taken by the ten largest. What was sequenced was peripheral blood. These receptors originate from a man between 65 and 85 years old with active or convalescent COVID-19. The CDR3 runs from the conserved cysteine through the conserved F or W. The D gene is left open where the match is weak. Only some rows state a clone size, as once, few, many or a class for expanded clones.

D gene,V gene,CDR3 length,J gene,clone size,CDR3 DNA,CDR3 protein
.,TRBV3-1/TRBV3-2,13,TRBJ2-7,once,TGTGCCAGCAGCCAAGGGGGGAGGTACGAGCAGTACTTC,CASSQGGRYEQYF
TRBD2,TRBV18,17,TRBJ2-7,.,TGTGCCAGCTCACCACCGGGACTAGCGGGAGGCGCCTACGAGCAGTACTTC,CASSPPGLAGGAYEQYF
TRBD2,TRBV5-1,16,TRBJ2-3,.,TGCGCCAGCAGCTTAATAGCGGGAGTTGGCCCAGATACGCAGTATTTT,CASSLIAGVGPDTQYF
.,TRBV30,14,TRBJ1-3,.,TGTGCCTTGACCCCTGGCGGGTTTGGAAACACCATATATTTT,CALTPGGFGNTIYF
TRBD2,TRBV28,15,TRBJ2-7,.,TGTGCCAGCAGTGTATTAGCGGGAGGCCCCTACGAGCAGTACTTC,CASSVLAGGPYEQYF
.,TRBV9,16,TRBJ2-2,.,TGTGCCAGCAGCTCAAATACACCCCCGAACACCGGGGAGCTGTTTTTT,CASSSNTPPNTGELFF
TRBD2,TRBV6-5,16,TRBJ2-1,.,TGTGCCAGCAGTTACTCGATTCTAGCGGCTTCCAGTGAGCAGTTCTTC,CASSYSILAASSEQFF
.,TRBV7-9,14,TRBJ2-5,.,TGTGCCAGCAGCTTAGACAGGGAGGGAAAGACCCAGTACTTC,CASSLDREGKTQYF
.,TRBV11-3,13,TRBJ2-7,.,TGTGCCAGCAGCGTCGACTTGTCGGGCGAGCAGTACTTC,CASSVDLSGEQYF
.,TRBV6-5,12,TRBJ2-1,.,TGTGCCAGCAGCGCCAGGGTCACTGAGCAGTTCTTC,CASSARVTEQFF
TRBD2,TRBV3-1/TRBV3-2,19,TRBJ2-1,.,TGTGCCAGCAGCCCTGTCCCGGGACTAGCGGAAGCATCCTACAATGAGCAGTTCTTC,CASSPVPGLAEASYNEQFF
.,TRBV29-1,12,TRBJ1-2,.,TGCAGCGTTGGGGCAGGGGACTATGGCTACACCTTC,CSVGAGDYGYTF
.,TRBV6-6,15,TRBJ2-7,.,TGTGCCAGCAGTTATACAGGACAGACCTCCTACGAGCAGTACTTC,CASSYTGQTSYEQYF
.,TRBV30,16,TRBJ1-1,.,TGTGCCTGGAGTAGAAGTGGGGGCGTAAGATTTACTGAAGCTTTCTTT,CAWSRSGGVRFTEAFF
.,TRBV6-6,15,TRBJ1-5,.,TGTGCCAGCAGCCCCAGCGGTCCCAGCAATCAGCCCCAGCATTTT,CASSPSGPSNQPQHF
.,TRBV5-6,11,TRBJ2-1,once,TGTGCCAGCAGCTTATATTCTGAGCAGTTCTTC,CASSLYSEQFF
TRBD2,TRBV7-8,16,TRBJ2-2,.,TGTGCCAGCAGCTGGCTAGCGGGAGCCAGCACCGGGGAGCTGTTTTTT,CASSWLAGASTGELFF
.,TRBV4-2,14,TRBJ1-2,.,TGTGCCAGCAGCCAGGAGTTCCCGGGCTATGGCTACACCTTC,CASSQEFPGYGYTF
TRBD1,TRBV19,15,TRBJ1-5,.,TGTGCCAGTAGTATTGGACAGGGGTTTTATCAGCCCCAGCATTTT,CASSIGQGFYQPQHF
TRBD1,TRBV7-2,14,TRBJ1-1,once,TGTGCCAGCAGACGGGACAGGCTGAACACTGAAGCTTTCTTT,CASRRDRLNTEAFF
.,TRBV11-2,15,TRBJ1-2,.,TGTGCCAGCAGCTTAGTGTCCGCAGGGAGGGATGGCTACACCTTC,CASSLVSAGRDGYTF
.,TRBV5-4,12,TRBJ2-7,.,TGTGCCAGCAGTCCCCAGGGCTACGAGCAGTACTTC,CASSPQGYEQYF
.,TRBV18,13,TRBJ2-1,.,TGTGCCAGCTCACCGAAATCGGGAGTTGAGCAGTTCTTC,CASSPKSGVEQFF
TRBD1,TRBV28,14,TRBJ1-2,once,TGTGCCAGCAGTTTGACAGGGAAGGTCTATGGCTACACCTTC,CASSLTGKVYGYTF
.,TRBV11-3,13,TRBJ2-2,once,TGTGCCAGCAGCTCCCGTTTAGTCGGGGAGCTGTTTTTT,CASSSRLVGELFF
TRBD1,TRBV28,13,TRBJ2-3,.,TGTGCCATTCGACAGGGGGGCACAGATACGCAGTATTTT,CAIRQGGTDTQYF
.,TRBV27,13,TRBJ1-1,.,TGTGCCAGCAGAAGCCGGGTTAACACTGAAGCTTTCTTT,CASRSRVNTEAFF
TRBD1,TRBV4-1,16,TRBJ1-5,few,TGCGCCAGCAGCCGGGGACAGGGGACAAGCAATCAGCCCCAGCATTTT,CASSRGQGTSNQPQHF
TRBD1,TRBV7-9,15,TRBJ2-1,.,TGTGCCAGCAGCTTGGAAGGGGGCACCTACAATGAGCAGTTCTTC,CASSLEGGTYNEQFF
TRBD1,TRBV9,18,TRBJ1-4,.,TGTGCCAGCAGCGTAGGTGTGGGACAGCGTGCAACTAATGAAAAACTGTTTTTT,CASSVGVGQRATNEKLFF
.,TRBV9,14,TRBJ2-3,.,TGTGCCAGCAGCGTAGTCGGGAGCACAGATACGCAGTATTTT,CASSVVGSTDTQYF
TRBD1,TRBV28,16,TRBJ1-4,.,TGTGCCAGCAGTCCATGGGGGACAGGGGATAATGAAAAACTGTTTTTT,CASSPWGTGDNEKLFF
TRBD1,TRBV28,13,TRBJ2-2,.,TGTGCCAGCAGCGGACAGGCCACCGGGGAGCTGTTTTTT,CASSGQATGELFF
.,TRBV9,15,TRBJ2-5,.,TGTGCCAGCAGCGTAGCCTCGGGTCCTCAAGAGACCCAGTACTTC,CASSVASGPQETQYF
.,TRBV2,16,TRBJ1-5,.,TGTGCCAGCAGTGACGAAGGAGTTTTGAGCAATCAGCCCCAGCATTTT,CASSDEGVLSNQPQHF
TRBD2,TRBV28,14,TRBJ2-7,few,TGTGCCAGCAGTTTGCCGGGACTAAAGTACGAGCAGTACTTC,CASSLPGLKYEQYF
.,TRBV2,13,TRBJ2-1,once,TGTGCCAGCATACAGGGATCCTACAATGAGCAGTTCTTC,CASIQGSYNEQFF
TRBD2,TRBV5-1,16,TRBJ2-3,.,TGCGCCAGCAGCCCCGGGACTAGCGGGAGCACAGATACGCAGTATTTT,CASSPGTSGSTDTQYF
TRBD2,TRBV28,14,TRBJ2-7,.,TGTGCCAGCAGAACTAGCGGGAGCTCCTACGAGCAGTACTTC,CASRTSGSSYEQYF
TRBD1,TRBV11-2,14,TRBJ2-7,.,TGTGCCAGCAGCTTAGCCCGACAGGGCACCGAGCAGTACTTC,CASSLARQGTEQYF